The T cell receptor (beta chain) described here comes from a study of STAT3 mutations in large granular lymphocyte leukemia. Study results and caveats: Every T-LGLL patient had at least one immunodominant TCRbeta clonotype.

Some clones are missing from TCRdb's copy, which holds only in-frame ones; the method was immunoSEQ multiplex PCR. The data hold approximately 42,000 clones, with roughly 77% observed a single time. About this clone: Antigen: not known.

Trimming at V came to 1 base and at J to 5 bases, leaving 7 bases not matched to a gene. Germline lookup yields CDR1 MGHRA and CDR2 YSYEKL. CDR3 size: 17 residues. The receptor was derived from a human donor with T large granular lymphocyte leukemia. Some clones in this sample may be carry-over from other donors' samples. The sequenced sample was PBMCs. This chain connects TRBV4-1 to TRBJ2-3; TRBD1 agrees at 12 bases. CDR3 loop: CASSQVGRDRGRDTQYF. Written as DNA, the CDR3 is TGCGCCAGCAGCCAAGTGGGCCGGGACAGGGGGCGAGATACGCAGTATTTT.